This TCR beta chain was recovered during a study of T cell responses to AZD1222 COVID-19 vaccine. Points from the study as a whole: Vaccine-associated CD4 TCRs ranged over spike, dominating at 160-218 and 743-854. Spike-specific TCR breadth and depth were elevated following two AZD1222 doses. Clonal diversity may have been underestimated, and the donors were mostly white British, with more females than males. The number of AZD1222 recipients seropositive at baseline was only five to seven.

TCRdb's table, derived via immunoSEQ multiplex PCR, lists solely in-frame clones and lacks some. In the table there are approximately 89,000 clones, 85% to 90% of which are singletons. Germline lookup yields CDR1 MGHDK and CDR2 SYGVNS. The V and J ends lost 6 bases and 8 bases, in that order; junction bases with no gene match: 17. This CDR3 contains 16 residues. About this clone: Its matching antigen is unknown.

This clonotype originated in an adult who received the AZD1222 COVID-19 vaccine. The source material was peripheral blood, sampled 28 days after the second AZD1222 dose. V is TRBV25-1 and J is TRBJ1-2, with TRBD1 identical over 8 bases. In DNA, the CDR3 is TGTGCCAGCAGCAGAGATTCCGGACAGGGAGCAATCGGCTACACCTTC. Translated: CASSRDSGQGAIGYTF.